The T cell receptor (beta chain) described here comes from a study of CD8 T cells in ankylosing spondylitis. Libraries of TCR beta came from quantitative 5'-RACE with molecular barcodes. TCRdb itself ran the 5' RACE reads through MiXCR, one entry per CDR3 protein. The sample includes fewer than 400,000 distinct CDR3 sequences, approximately 20% seen only once; the top ten take about 16%. Study-wide results and caveats: Clones that were linked to disease were CD8+ and were relatively rare in peripheral blood. Both synovial fluid and blood in reactive arthritis had previously been reported to carry some motif variants. A motif of 7 to 9 highly homologous TCR beta variants was seen as apparently characteristic of ankylosing spondylitis blood. Reportedly, matched ankylosing spondylitis synovial fluid was significantly enriched for disease-linked clones.

In regard to this clonotype: Its antigen is not identified.

Trimming stripped 1 base from V and 2 bases from J, with 6 bases between. The CDR3 sequence is 14 residues long. This chain joins TRBV12-3 or TRBV12-4 and TRBJ1-5; D unresolved. The source material was blood, either unsorted or a sorted T cell fraction (not recorded which). This receptor was taken from a male donor with ankylosing spondylitis. DNA of the CDR3: TGTGCCAGCAGTTTAGGGTTTGGCAATCAGCCCCAGCATTTT. Its protein is CASSLGFGNQPQHF.